The 29 T cell receptor beta chains reported below all come from one sample, sequenced in a study of blood T cells in healthy people across ages (dated by TCRdb to between 2014 and 2016). Library creation used 5' RACE. The sample was run on an Illumina HiSeq 2500. The second PCR ran for about 6 to 12 cycles and used a J-beta primer mix along with a sample-barcoded 5' primer. TCRdb reprocessing: public reads trimmed at Q25 with fastp, clones called with MiXCR, in-frame beta chains kept. Each CDR3 protein appears once, grouped with its most common genes and DNA. This sample lists 1.4 million or so distinct CDR3 sequences; about 42% were detected once. The leading ten clones occupy roughly 3.7% of the sample. What was sequenced was blood. The source is a woman between 18 and 29 years old in good health.

This clonotype was counted between two and nine times. The chain combines TRBV20-1 with TRBJ2-7; 9 positions agree with TRBD1. In germline, CDR1 is DFQATT, CDR2 SNEGSKA (reference sequence). V lost 0 bases and J lost 5; bases outside the gene matches: 8. The CDR3 consists of 15 residues. The CDR3 protein is CSARDPGQGYHEQYF. The CDR3, as DNA: TGCAGTGCTAGAGACCCAGGACAGGGGTACCACGAGCAGTACTTC.

This clonotype was observed a few times. The genes are TRBV4-3 and TRBJ1-1; D may be TRBD1 (5 bases). Trimming left V 0 bases short and J 1 base short, with 12 bases between. Germline loops: CDR1 LGHNA, CDR2 YSLEER. The CDR3 has 16 amino acids. In DNA form, the CDR3 reads TGCGCCAGCAGCCAAGATAGGGGTGGCAGGAACACTGAAGCTTTCTTT. Translation gives CASSQDRGGRNTEAFF.

This clonotype was detected many times. This rearrangement joins TRBV29-1 to TRBJ2-1; D unclear. This CDR3 is built from 10 residues. V was clipped by 7 bases and J by 10 bases, with 11 bases between them. From germline, CDR1 is SQVTM and CDR2 ANQGSEA. The CDR3 loop is CSGIEYEQFF. CDR3 DNA sequence: TGCAGCGGTATAGAATACGAGCAGTTCTTC.

This chain connects TRBV27 to TRBJ1-1, with unresolved D. Looked up from germline, CDR1 is MNHEY and CDR2 is SMNVEV (reference sequence). This CDR3 is built from 14 residues. V was pared by 6 bases and J by 1 base, with 12 bases between. Here the CDR3 reads CASRMGNGNTEAFF. The CDR3 region has the DNA TGTGCCAGCAGGATGGGGAACGGGAACACTGAAGCTTTCTTT.

Regarding this clonotype: The junction departs from the called germline gene at one end, perhaps through a read error. The CDR3 spells CASMGVGSYERYF. CDR3 coding DNA: TGTGCCAGCATGGGAGTCGGGTCCTACGAGCGGTACTTC. The genes are TRBV13 and TRBJ2-7; D may be TRBD2 (5 bases). Germline assignment: CDR1 PRHDT and CDR2 FYEKMQ (reference sequence). The CDR3 consists of 13 residues.

The chain has TRBV27 and TRBJ1-5; D perhaps matches TRBD1 (5 bases). CDR3 length: 17 amino acids. V was clipped by 1 base and J by 2 bases, with 15 bases between them. Germline V gene sequence: CDR1 MNHEY, CDR2 SMNVEV (reference sequence). CDR3 DNA sequence: TGTGCCAGCAGTTTATTCAGCAGGGACCTGGGCAATCAGCCCCAGCATTTT. This gives the protein CASSLFSRDLGNQPQHF.

This clonotype was detected only a few times. This chain links TRBV4-3 with TRBJ2-7; no definite D call. V gave up 3 bases and J gave up 4 bases, with 16 bases separating them. The CDR3 runs to 15 residues. Germline CDR1 reads LGHNA; CDR2 reads YSLEER. This CDR3 is CASSQGTSDGYEQYF. DNA for the CDR3: TGCGCCAGCAGCCAGGGTACCTCAGACGGTTACGAGCAGTACTTC.

This clonotype appeared many times. The CDR3 sequence: CATSDSDRAYGYTF. CDR3 bases: TGTGCCACCAGTGACTCCGACAGGGCCTATGGCTACACCTTC. This chain connects TRBV24-1 to TRBJ1-2; the match to TRBD1 covers 7 bases. The CDR3 sequence is 14 residues long. Germline CDR1 is KGHDR and CDR2 is SFDVKD. Trimming at V came to 4 bases and at J to 4 bases, leaving 5 bases not matched to a gene.

V and J are TRBV15 and TRBJ2-3; TRBD2 is a possible D gene (6 bases). Trimming left V 0 bases short and J 11 bases short, with 12 bases between. CDR3 length: 13 amino acids. The germline gives CDR1 LNHNV, CDR2 YYDKDF (reference sequence). The CDR3 coding sequence is TGTGCCACCAGCAGAGATTTAGCGGAAGGGCAGTATTTT. It translates to CATSRDLAEGQYF. The variable domain in full, with the rest retrieved from reference TRBV15 and TRBJ2-3, is DAMVIQNPRYQVTQFGKPVTLSCSQTLNHNVMYWYQQKSSQAPKLLFHYYDKDFNNEADTPDNFQSRRPNTSFCFLDIRSPGLGDTAMYLCATSRDLAEGQYFGPGTRLTVL.

In this sample, this clonotype turned up a few times. The CDR3 coding sequence is TGCAGCGTTGAACTCGGCTATCGCACAGATACGCAGTATTTT. Amino acids: CSVELGYRTDTQYF. V usage is TRBV29-1 and J usage is TRBJ2-3, with D unresolved. The CDR3 contains 14 residues. Germline CDR1 reads SQVTM; CDR2 reads ANQGSEA. Trimming took off 2 bases at V and 1 base at J, with 10 bases between the two ends.

This chain uses TRBV6-6 with TRBJ1-6, with D perhaps TRBD1 (5 bases). Germline loops: CDR1 MNHNY, CDR2 SVGAGI (reference sequence). The CDR3 is made up of 14 amino acids. Between the trimmed V and J ends, which lost 2 bases and 9 bases, there was a span of 11 bases. The CDR3 reads CASSYDGAGSPLHF. The CDR3 nucleotides read TGTGCCAGCAGTTACGACGGGGCAGGTTCACCCCTCCACTTT.

The genes are TRBV7-2 and TRBJ2-1, with 14 bases matching TRBD2. The CDR3 is made up of 15 amino acids. V lost 2 bases to trimming and J lost 12 bases; unmatched junction nucleotides: 6. CDR1 is SGHTA, CDR2 FQGNSA, per germline. In DNA form, the CDR3 reads TGTGCCAGCAGCTTAAGACTAGCGGGAGGGGGGAGGCAGTTCTTC. It is translated as CASSLRLAGGGRQFF.

In this sample, this clonotype turned up a few times. The chain couples TRBV6-6 to TRBJ1-5; D remains ambiguous. V lost 7 bases and J lost 5, with 9 bases in between. The CDR3 extends over 12 amino acids. The germline V gene has CDR1 MNHNY and CDR2 SVGAGI (reference sequence). The CDR3 DNA reads as TGTGCCAGCAAAGCTTTGGATCAGCCCCAGCATTTT. It yields the protein CASKALDQPQHF.

The chain carries TRBV27 and TRBJ2-3; D is perhaps TRBD2 (6 bases). The CDR3 runs to 14 residues. Germline V gives CDR1 MNHEY, CDR2 SMNVEV (reference sequence). Between the trimmed V and J ends, which lost 8 bases and 2 bases, there was a span of 14 bases. The CDR3 region is CASVRGVPTDTQYF. CDR3 nucleotides: TGTGCCAGCGTGCGGGGTGTTCCCACAGATACGCAGTATTTT.

The gene calls are TRBV20-1 and TRBJ1-1; D unclear. The CDR3 covers 16 residues. V lost 1 base and J 1 base, leaving 16 bases between the germline ends. From germline, CDR1 is DFQATT and CDR2 SNEGSKA (reference sequence). The CDR3 region has the DNA TGCAGTGCTAGAGGCTGGACCCCAACGGCGAACACTGAAGCTTTCTTT. Its translation is CSARGWTPTANTEAFF.

This chain uses TRBV4-1 with TRBJ1-5; no clear D. Germline lookup yields CDR1 MGHRA and CDR2 YSYEKL. This CDR3 has 13 residues. The ends were cut back, 2 bases at V and 6 bases at J, with 8 bases in the middle. This chain's CDR3 is CASSQSAGQPQHF. CDR3 sequence (DNA): TGCGCCAGCAGCCAATCGGCAGGTCAGCCCCAGCATTTT.

This clonotype was seen a handful of times. The CDR3 DNA sequence: TGTGCCAGCAGTTACCAGGGTTTGGAATACAATGAGCAGTTCTTC. Residues: CASSYQGLEYNEQFF. The chain combines TRBV6-5 with TRBJ2-1; the D gene is possibly TRBD1 (5 bases). Trimming removed 2 bases from V and 4 bases from J, with 12 bases in between. CDR1 MNHEY and CDR2 SVGAGI come from the germline V gene. The CDR3 is 15 residues long.

CDR3 in amino acids: CASSLGQPYKEQFF. The CDR3 DNA follows: TGTGCCAGCAGCTTGGGCCAACCCTATAAGGAGCAGTTCTTC. This sequence joins TRBV5-8 and TRBJ2-1; D gene uncertain. This CDR3 region has 14 residues. Per the germline V gene, CDR1 is SGHTS and CDR2 is YDEGEE. Trimming shortened V by 0 bases and J by 10 bases, and 14 bases separated the two germline ends.

This clonotype was found once. The rearrangement uses TRBV5-1 and TRBJ2-1, with 8 bases aligning to TRBD2. This CDR3 has 18 residues. The V gene end was trimmed by 1 base and the J gene end by 0 bases; junction bases not matched to a gene: 9. Germline lookup yields CDR1 SGHRS and CDR2 YFSETQ. CDR3 coding DNA: TGCGCCAGCAGCTTGTTGGCTAGCGGGCGGAGCTCCTACAATGAGCAGTTCTTC. It is translated as CASSLLASGRSSYNEQFF. Looking up the rest from reference TRBV5-1 and TRBJ2-1 gives the full variable domain: KAGVTQTPRYLIKTRGQQVTLSCSPISGHRSVSWYQQTPGQGLQFLFEYFSETQRNKGNFPGRFSGRQFSNSRSEMNVSTLELGDSALYLCASSLLASGRSSYNEQFFGPGTRLTVL.

The rearrangement links TRBV28 to TRBJ2-1, with 7 bases lining up with TRBD1. Trimming removed 3 bases from V and 3 bases from J; junction bases left unmatched: 5. The CDR3 runs 15 residues. Germline V lookup: CDR1 MDHEN, CDR2 SYDVKM. In nucleotides, the CDR3 is TGTGCCAGCAGTTTCGGACAGGCAAACTACAATGAGCAGTTCTTC. Amino acid sequence: CASSFGQANYNEQFF. Drawing the rest from reference TRBV28 and TRBJ2-1, the complete variable domain is DVKVTQSSRYLVKRTGEKVFLECVQDMDHENMFWYRQDPGLGLRLIYFSYDVKMKEKGDIPEGYSVSREKKERFSLILESASTNQTSMYLCASSFGQANYNEQFFGPGTRLTVL.

The chain joins TRBV7-2 to TRBJ1-5; D not resolved. The CDR3 extends over 16 amino acids. Germline-derived CDR1 and CDR2 are SGHTA and FQGNSA. The V end lost 0 bases, the J end lost 5 bases, and 14 bases lay between the germline ends. The CDR3 DNA follows: TGTGCCAGCAGCTTAGCGTGGGGTGCGGGGTATCAGCCCCAGCATTTT. Its protein product is CASSLAWGAGYQPQHF.

Remarks on this clonotype: A read error may account for a junction end that differs from germline. The CDR3 region has the DNA TGCGCCAGCTCCCCGGACAGCAATCGGCCCCAGCATTTT. It translates to CASSPDSNRPQHF. The chain joins TRBV5-1 to TRBJ1-5, with a possible D match to TRBD1 (6 bases). CDR3 size: 13 residues. Germline V gene lookup returns CDR1 SGHRS and CDR2 YFSETQ.

V usage is TRBV5-1 and J usage is TRBJ2-1; the D gene is possibly TRBD1 (6 bases). V shed 2 bases and J shed 3 bases, with 15 bases lying between them. This CDR3 spans 16 amino acids. Germline V gene sequence: CDR1 SGHRS, CDR2 YFSETQ. Written as DNA, the CDR3 is TGCGCCAGCAGCTTACTAAACGGGACAATCTACAATGAGCAGTTCTTC. It codes for CASSLLNGTIYNEQFF.

J is TRBJ2-2 and V is TRBV9, with TRBD1 matching 7 bases. V lost 0 bases, J lost 6 bases, and 5 bases stayed unmatched. CDR1 and CDR2 (germline): SGDLS, YYNGEE. The CDR3 sequence is 15 residues long. The CDR3 coding sequence is TGTGCCAGCAGCGTAGCTCGACAGGGTTCCGGGGAGCTGTTTTTT. It is translated as CASSVARQGSGELFF.

CDR3 region: CASSYQPPATNEKLFF. The CDR3 region has the DNA TGTGCCAGCAGTTACCAGCCGCCCGCAACTAATGAAAAACTGTTTTTT. The chain uses TRBV27 and TRBJ1-4, with D unresolved. Per germline, CDR1 MNHEY and CDR2 SMNVEV (reference sequence). Between the trimmed V and J ends, which lost 4 bases and 0 bases, there was a span of 12 bases. The CDR3 is 16 amino acids.

V and J are TRBV5-1 and TRBJ2-1; D gene ambiguous. Trimming removed 4 bases from V and 3 bases from J, with 11 bases in between. The CDR3 runs 14 residues. Germline CDR1 reads SGHRS; CDR2 reads YFSETQ. The CDR3 nucleotides are TGCGCCAGCAGCCCAGGTACCTACTACAATGAGCAGTTCTTC. Residues: CASSPGTYYNEQFF.

Comment on this clonotype: The CDR3 carries no conserved terminal phenylalanine or tryptophan, so it likely arises from a read error. V and J are TRBV10-3 and TRBJ2-3; tentative D call: TRBD2 (7 bases). Germline loops: CDR1 ENHRY, CDR2 SYGVKD. The V end was cut by 0 bases, the J end by 4 bases, with 20 bases between. CDR3 length equals 18 residues. CDR3 protein: CAISESNLGGPAADTQYV. CDR3 DNA sequence: TGTGCCATCAGTGAGTCGAATTTGGGGGGGCCTGCGGCAGATACGCAGTATGTT.

As to this clonotype: Germline is not matched at one junction end, which may reflect a read error. The chain joins TRBV12-3 or TRBV12-4 to TRBJ2-1; 7 nucleotides agree with TRBD1. The CDR3 length is 15 residues. The DNA of the CDR3 is TGTGCCAGCAGTTTAGGACAGGGATCCTACAAGGAGCAGTTCTTC. It encodes CASSLGQGSYKEQFF.

The chain employs TRBV29-1 and TRBJ2-5; 9 bases fit TRBD1. The end of the DNA is better explained by TRBJ2-7, so the J call may be wrong. The CDR3 has 13 residues. The germline V gene has CDR1 SQVTM and CDR2 ANQGSEA. Written as DNA, the CDR3 is TGCAGCGTTGAGAAGGGACAGGGTAACGAGCAGTACTTC. This gives the protein CSVEKGQGNEQYF.